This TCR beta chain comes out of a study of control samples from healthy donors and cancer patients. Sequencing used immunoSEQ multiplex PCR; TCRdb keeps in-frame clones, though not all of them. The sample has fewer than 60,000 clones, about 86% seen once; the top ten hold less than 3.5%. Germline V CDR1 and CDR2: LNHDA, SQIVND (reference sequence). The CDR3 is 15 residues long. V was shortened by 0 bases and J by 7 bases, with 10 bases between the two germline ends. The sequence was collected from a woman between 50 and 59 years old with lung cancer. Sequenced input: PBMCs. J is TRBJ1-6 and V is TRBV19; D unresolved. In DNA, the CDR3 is TGTGCCAGTAGTATAGATCAAGTAATGAATTCACCCCTCCACTTT. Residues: CASSIDQVMNSPLHF.